The present TCR beta chain was sequenced within a study of cytomegalovirus exposure and HLA in healthy donors. PCR primers comprised 60 Vbeta and 13 Jbeta primers. Data came from immunoSEQ multiplex PCR; TCRdb stores just in-frame clones and leaves some out. Of 200,000 or so clones listed, about 84% were seen once; the top ten hold 1% to 1.5%. This clone was recorded only once. The sequenced material came from PBMCs. The clonotype comes from a human donor in good health.

CDR3 amino acids: CASSQGRFAAEAFF. The CDR3 DNA is TGCGCCAGCAGCCAAGGTCGATTCGCAGCTGAAGCTTTCTTT. The chain has TRBV4-1 and TRBJ1-1, with D unclear. This CDR3 spans 14 amino acids. V lost 1 base and J lost 6, with 12 bases in between. The germline V gene encodes CDR1 MGHRA and CDR2 YSYEKL.